A single sample is the source of the 19 T cell receptor beta chains below, sequenced in a study of technical replicates of blood from several donors. Profiling relied on immunoSEQ multiplex PCR, and the TCRdb table lists in-frame clones only, not all of them. The data show about 81,000 clones, with more than 80% seen just once and nearly 4% held by the top ten. The specimen sequenced was PBMCs. The source is a human donor in good health. Some clones in this sample may be carry-over from other donors' samples.

This clone was seen a handful of times. The rearrangement joins TRBV7-6 to TRBJ1-2; D perhaps matches TRBD1 (6 bases). V lost 5 bases, J lost 3 bases, and 10 bases lay in between. From germline, CDR1 is SGHVS and CDR2 FNYEAQ. The CDR3 runs to 13 residues. The CDR3 DNA is TGTGCCAGCAGCCCTACAGGGTACTATGGCTACACCTTC. It yields the protein CASSPTGYYGYTF.

This chain connects TRBV5-4 to TRBJ2-1; a weak D match, TRBD1 (6 bases). CDR1 and CDR2 (germline): SGHNT, YYREEE (reference sequence). Trimming left V 8 bases short and J 4 bases short, with 25 bases between. The CDR3 has 17 amino acids. The CDR3 is CASLARGAGVEYNEQFF. As DNA, the CDR3 is TGTGCCAGTTTAGCAAGAGGGGCAGGGGTGGAATACAATGAGCAGTTCTTC.

The rearrangement uses TRBV7-3 and TRBJ2-1; D is possibly TRBD1 (6 bases). CDR1 is SGHTA, CDR2 FQGTGA, per germline. The length of the CDR3 is 12 residues. V lost 6 bases, J lost 13 bases, and 16 bases lay in between. CDR3 bases: TGTGCCAGCAGATCCTCTGGGGGCGTTCAGTTCTTC. Translation gives CASRSSGGVQFF.

The chain couples TRBV29-1 to TRBJ1-2; D might be TRBD1 (6 bases). Germline V gene sequence: CDR1 SQVTM, CDR2 ANQGSEA. V dropped 7 bases and J dropped 3 bases, with 18 bases sitting between them. This CDR3 region has 14 residues. DNA for the CDR3: TGCAGCGCCGTAGCCTCGCCAGGGGACTATGGCTACACCTTC. Protein product: CSAVASPGDYGYTF.

The rearrangement uses TRBV27 and TRBJ2-3; 9 nucleotides agree with TRBD2. The CDR3 sequence is 17 residues long. Germline CDR1 MNHEY, CDR2 SMNVEV (reference sequence). Trimming cost V 4 bases and J 6 bases; bases outside gene matches: 14. The CDR3 coding sequence is TGTGCCAGCAGTTCTTGGGGGCTAGCGGGAAACGAGGATACGCAGTATTTT. This gives the protein CASSSWGLAGNEDTQYF.

The chain recombines TRBV6-6 with TRBJ2-1; D might be TRBD2 (6 bases). Trimming cost V 1 base and J 2 bases, with 9 bases left between them. The CDR3 length is 15 residues. The V gene's germline CDR1 is MNHNY and CDR2 SVGAGI (reference sequence). The DNA for the CDR3 is TGTGCCAGCAGTTACTTGACGGGGGCCTACAATGAGCAGTTCTTC. It codes for CASSYLTGAYNEQFF.

The rearrangement uses TRBV6-4 and TRBJ2-3; 10 bases are shared with TRBD1. The V segment lost 3 bases and the J segment 5 bases; nucleotides outside the gene matches: 5. Germline V gene data show CDR1 as MRHNA and CDR2 as SNTAGT. The CDR3 covers 15 residues. CDR3 nucleotide sequence: TGTGCCAGCAGTGAGACAGGGGGCTCTGGAGATACGCAGTATTTT. The encoded protein is CASSETGGSGDTQYF.

V and J are TRBV7-9 and TRBJ1-1; D call uncertain. Germline V gene lookup returns CDR1 SEHNR and CDR2 FQNEAQ (reference sequence). The CDR3 contains 13 residues. V lost 4 bases to trimming and J lost 5 bases, with 11 bases between them. The CDR3 sequence is CASSSMGRTEAFF. In DNA, the CDR3 is TGTGCCAGCAGCTCCATGGGGAGGACTGAAGCTTTCTTT.

The rearrangement links TRBV6-5 to TRBJ1-5; D gene uncertain. Trimming removed 5 bases at V and 5 bases at J, with 10 bases between. This CDR3 contains 13 residues. Per germline, CDR1 MNHEY and CDR2 SVGAGI. The CDR3 nucleotides read TGTGCCAGCAGTCCGGGAGGGTATCAGCCCCAGCATTTT. Protein sequence: CASSPGGYQPQHF.

J is TRBJ2-7 and V is TRBV13; 7 positions match TRBD1. The ends lost 7 bases at V and 3 bases at J; junction bases unmatched: 15. The CDR3 totals 16 residues. CDR1 and CDR2 from the germline V gene are PRHDT and FYEKMQ (reference sequence). CDR3: CASTQGTGQLDYEQYF. The DNA of the CDR3 is TGTGCCAGCACTCAAGGGACGGGACAGTTAGACTACGAGCAGTACTTC. The variable domain in full, with the rest retrieved from reference TRBV13 and TRBJ2-7, is AAGVIQSPRHLIKEKRETATLKCYPIPRHDTVYWYQQGPGQDPQFLISFYEKMQSDKGSIPDRFSAQQFSDYHSELNMSSLELGDSALYFCASTQGTGQLDYEQYFGPGTRLTVT.

This clone showed up many times. The chain is built from TRBV29-1 and TRBJ1-1; TRBD1 might be the D (5 bases). This CDR3 spans 14 amino acids. Germline loops: CDR1 SQVTM, CDR2 ANQGSEA. The ends were cut back, 6 bases at V and 2 bases at J, with 16 bases in the middle. The CDR3 DNA is TGCAGCGTGAATGGCGACAGCCTCAACACTGAAGCTTTCTTT. Encoded protein: CSVNGDSLNTEAFF.

This chain links TRBV7-6 with TRBJ2-7; TRBD2 is a possible D gene (6 bases). This CDR3 is 15 amino acids long. V lost 2 bases and J lost 2, with 13 bases in between. From germline, CDR1 is SGHVS and CDR2 FNYEAQ. In nucleotides, the CDR3 is TGTGCCAGCAGCTTACCGGGGACTCCTACCTACGAGCAGTACTTC. Its protein is CASSLPGTPTYEQYF.

The V call is TRBV27, the J call TRBJ2-7; no clear D. The CDR3 covers 15 residues. CDR1 and CDR2 from the germline V gene are MNHEY and SMNVEV (reference sequence). V lost 3 bases and J 0 bases, leaving 12 bases between the germline ends. CDR3 nucleotides: TGTGCCAGCAGTTTTAGACAAGCAAGCTCCTACGAGCAGTACTTC. It encodes CASSFRQASSYEQYF.

This sequence joins TRBV23-1 and TRBJ1-2; 8 bases align to TRBD1. TRBV23-1 is flagged as an ORF with uncertain function. The CDR3 runs to 15 residues. Trimming took 8 bases from V and 6 from J; bases not matched to a gene: 14. The CDR3 here is CASPRGGQGENGYTF. In DNA, the CDR3 is TGCGCCAGCCCTCGAGGAGGACAGGGAGAAAATGGCTACACCTTC.

The rearrangement joins TRBV10-3 to TRBJ2-3; the D gene is possibly TRBD2 (5 bases). The V gene's germline CDR1 is ENHRY and CDR2 SYGVKD. This CDR3 region has 15 residues. Trimming removed 10 bases at V and 2 bases at J, with 19 bases between. DNA for the CDR3: TGTGCCACCTCTCCCACGAGGGCCTCCACAGATACGCAGTATTTT. This codes for CATSPTRASTDTQYF.

The chain couples TRBV13 to TRBJ1-2; D is uncertain. The germline V gene encodes CDR1 PRHDT and CDR2 FYEKMQ (reference sequence). The CDR3 has 13 residues. Trimming cost V 5 bases and J 4 bases, with 11 bases left between them. CDR3: CASSGEELYGYTF. In nucleotides, the CDR3 is TGTGCCAGCAGCGGGGAGGAACTCTATGGCTACACCTTC.

The chain has TRBV6-1 and TRBJ2-4; D perhaps matches TRBD2 (6 bases). Germline lookup yields CDR1 MNHNS and CDR2 SASEGT. V was pared by 4 bases and J by 0 bases, with 7 bases between. The CDR3 is 14 amino acids. The CDR3 loop is CASSGGLAKNIQYF. The CDR3 DNA reads as TGTGCCAGCAGTGGGGGACTAGCCAAAAACATTCAGTACTTC.

The chain joins TRBV11-2 to TRBJ2-3; TRBD2 agrees at 9 bases. CDR1 and CDR2 (germline): SGHAT, FQNNGV. The trim removed 0 bases at V and 11 bases at J, leaving 6 bases unmatched. There are 14 residues in the CDR3. Written as DNA, the CDR3 is TGTGCCAGCAGCTTAGAGCGGGGGGGGTATAGGCAGTATTTT. Translating gives CASSLERGGYRQYF.

The chain links TRBV5-8 to TRBJ2-1, with D possibly TRBD2 on 6 matching bases. CDR1 and CDR2 from the germline V gene are SGHTS and YDEGEE. CDR3 length: 15 residues. The germline V and J ends were trimmed by 2 bases and 9 bases, with 18 bases remaining between them. CDR3: CASSFEGLSGGEQFF. The CDR3 nucleotides are TGTGCCAGCAGCTTTGAGGGACTGTCCGGCGGTGAGCAGTTCTTC.